Sequencing of this T cell receptor beta chain was carried out in a study of cytomegalovirus exposure and HLA in healthy donors. Overall study findings and caveats: Some public TCRs appeared in many individuals, while most sequences were rare.

The PCR had 60 Vbeta and 13 Jbeta primers. Sequencing was performed with immunoSEQ multiplex PCR; in TCRdb, only in-frame clones are kept and a portion is missing. The repertoire holds about 170,000 clones, 75% to 85% seen once, with around 0.71% in the top ten. Regarding this clone: As yet, its antigen is unknown.

Trimming took 2 bases from V and 5 from J; bases not matched to a gene: 10. The CDR3 has 15 amino acids. Germline CDR1 is SGHRS and CDR2 is YFSETQ. This clonotype was sampled from a female donor in good health and CMV-seronegative. Sequencing input: PBMCs. V usage is TRBV5-1 and J usage is TRBJ2-7, with TRBD1 matching over 7 bases. The CDR3 sequence: CASSLSRTGGNEQYF. CDR3 nucleotide sequence: TGCGCCAGCAGCTTAAGTCGGACAGGAGGCAACGAGCAGTACTTC. Together with reference TRBV5-1 and TRBJ2-7, the CDR3 gives the full variable domain: KAGVTQTPRYLIKTRGQQVTLSCSPISGHRSVSWYQQTPGQGLQFLFEYFSETQRNKGNFPGRFSGRQFSNSRSEMNVSTLELGDSALYLCASSLSRTGGNEQYFGPGTRLTVT.